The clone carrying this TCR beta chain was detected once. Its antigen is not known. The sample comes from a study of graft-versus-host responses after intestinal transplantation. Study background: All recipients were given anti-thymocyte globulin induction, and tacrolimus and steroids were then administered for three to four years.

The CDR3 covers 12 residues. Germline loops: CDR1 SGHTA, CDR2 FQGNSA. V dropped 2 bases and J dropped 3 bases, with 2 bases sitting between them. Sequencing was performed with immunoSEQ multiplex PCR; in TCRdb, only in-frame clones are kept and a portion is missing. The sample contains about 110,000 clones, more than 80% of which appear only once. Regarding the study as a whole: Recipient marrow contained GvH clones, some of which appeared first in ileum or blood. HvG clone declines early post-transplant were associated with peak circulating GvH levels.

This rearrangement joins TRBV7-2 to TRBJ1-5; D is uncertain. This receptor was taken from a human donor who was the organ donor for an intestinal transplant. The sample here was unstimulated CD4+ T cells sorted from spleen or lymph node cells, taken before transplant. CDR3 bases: TGTGCCAGCAGCTTACCCAATCAGCCCCAGCATTTT. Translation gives CASSLPNQPQHF. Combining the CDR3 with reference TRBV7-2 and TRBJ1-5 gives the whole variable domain GAGVSQSPSNKVTEKGKDVELRCDPISGHTALYWYRQSLGQGLEFLIYFQGNSAPDKSGLPSDRFSAERTGGSVSTLTIQRTQQEDSAVYLCASSLPNQPQHFGDGTRLSIL.